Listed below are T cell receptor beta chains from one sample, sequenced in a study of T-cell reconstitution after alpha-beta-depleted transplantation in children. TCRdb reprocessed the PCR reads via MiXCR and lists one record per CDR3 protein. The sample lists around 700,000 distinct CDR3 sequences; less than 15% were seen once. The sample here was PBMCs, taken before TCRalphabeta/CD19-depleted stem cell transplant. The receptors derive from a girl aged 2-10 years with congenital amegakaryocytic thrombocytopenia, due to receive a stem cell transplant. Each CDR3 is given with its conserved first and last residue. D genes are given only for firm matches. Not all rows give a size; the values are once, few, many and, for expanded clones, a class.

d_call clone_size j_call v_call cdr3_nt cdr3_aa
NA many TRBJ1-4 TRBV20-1 TGCAGTGCCGGGCCCGTCCCCGAAAGACTGTTTTTT CSAGPVPERLFF
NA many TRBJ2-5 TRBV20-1 TGCAGTGCTAACGCCCAAGAGACCCAGTACTTC CSANAQETQYF
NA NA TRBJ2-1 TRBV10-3 TGTGCCATCAGGGAGACTAAAGCTACCTATTACAATGAGCAGTTCTTC CAIRETKATYYNEQFF
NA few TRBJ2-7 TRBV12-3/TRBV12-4 TGTGCCAGCAGTTTCGCGGTATACGAGCAGTACTTC CASSFAVYEQYF
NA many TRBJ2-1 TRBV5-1 TGCGCCAGCAGCTTGGGAGGGTATTCCTACAATGAGCAGTTCTTC CASSLGGYSYNEQFF
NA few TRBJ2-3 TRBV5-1 TGCGCCAGCATCCATAGGGGAGACACAGATACGCAGTATTTT CASIHRGDTDTQYF
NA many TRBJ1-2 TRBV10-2 TGCGCCAGCAGATTAGGGGGAGAGGAAGATGGCTACACCTTC CASRLGGEEDGYTF
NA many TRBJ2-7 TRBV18 TGTGCCAGCAACGAAGGGTACCCTACCTACGAGCAGTACTTC CASNEGYPTYEQYF
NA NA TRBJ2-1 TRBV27 TGTGCCAGCGGAAGGACTACACTGGATGAGCAGTTCTTC CASGRTTLDEQFF
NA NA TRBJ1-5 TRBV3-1 TGTGCCAGCAGCCAACTGCCGAGGCCCGAGCAGCCCCAGCATTTT CASSQLPRPEQPQHF
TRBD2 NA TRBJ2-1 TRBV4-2 TGTGCCAGCAGCCAAGCCGGGACTAGCGCCTATGAGCAGTTCTTC CASSQAGTSAYEQFF
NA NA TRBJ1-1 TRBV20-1 TGCAGTGCTAGCGGGCAGGGGTTGAACACTGAAGCTTTCTTT CSASGQGLNTEAFF
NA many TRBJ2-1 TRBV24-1 TGTGCCACCAGTGATAGTATGGGGGAACAGTTCTTC CATSDSMGEQFF
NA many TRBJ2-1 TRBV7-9 TGTGCCAGCAGCACTCACAATGAGCAGTTCTTC CASSTHNEQFF
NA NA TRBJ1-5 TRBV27 TGTGCCAGCAGCCCCATGGGGGGAGAGGGCAATCAGCCCCAGCATTTT CASSPMGGEGNQPQHF
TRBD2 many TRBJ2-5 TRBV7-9 TGTGCCAGCAGCTTTAGCGGGAGTATGGAGACCCAGTACTTC CASSFSGSMETQYF
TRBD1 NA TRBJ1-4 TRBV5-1 TGCGCCAGCAGCTTAGGACAGGGTGGTACAACTAATGAAAAACTGTTTTTT CASSLGQGGTTNEKLFF
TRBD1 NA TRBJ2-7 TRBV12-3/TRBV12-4 TGTGCCAGCAGGACATTGGGGGACAGGGTCTACGAGCAGTACTTC CASRTLGDRVYEQYF
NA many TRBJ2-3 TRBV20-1 TGCAGTGCTAGGGAGGAGATCACAGATACGCAGTATTTT CSAREEITDTQYF
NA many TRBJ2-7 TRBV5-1 TGCGCCAGCAGCATGGGTGGGGCCTACGAGCAGTACTTC CASSMGGAYEQYF
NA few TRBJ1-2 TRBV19 TGTGCCAGTAATGGCAGGACTAACTATGGCTACACCTTC CASNGRTNYGYTF
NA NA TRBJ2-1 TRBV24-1 TGTGCCACCAGTGGGTCGCAGGGCAGTGAGGGTGAGCAGTTCTTC CATSGSQGSEGEQFF
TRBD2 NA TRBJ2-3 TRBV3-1 TGTGCCTGCAGCCCCTCCCCGGGACTAGCGGGACAGACAGATACGCAGTATTTT CACSPSPGLAGQTDTQYF
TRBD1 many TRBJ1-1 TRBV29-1 TGCAGCGTTTACACAGGGGATGGGGCTGAAGCTTTCTTT CSVYTGDGAEAFF
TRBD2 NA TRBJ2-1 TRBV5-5 TGTGCCAGCAGTTCTAGCGGGAATGAGCAGTTCTTC CASSSSGNEQFF
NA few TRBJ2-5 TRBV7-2 TGTGCCAGCAGCCCTATATCCCCCCTACCCCAAGAGACCCAGTACTTC CASSPISPLPQETQYF
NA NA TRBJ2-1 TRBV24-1 TGTGCCACCAGTGAGAGCATGGTTCAGTTGTTC CATSESMVQLF
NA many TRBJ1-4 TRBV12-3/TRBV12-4 TGTGCCAGCAGGTACAGGGCAACTAATGAAAAACTGTTTTTT CASRYRATNEKLFF
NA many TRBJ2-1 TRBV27 TGTGCCAGCAGTGCGGGGAGTTCCTACAATGAGCAGTTCTTC CASSAGSSYNEQFF
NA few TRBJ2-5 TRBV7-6 TGTGCCAGCAGCTCCATACTTTTAAGGTTCGGCGGGAAAAAAGAGACCCAGTACTTC CASSSILLRFGGKKETQYF
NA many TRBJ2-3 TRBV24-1 TGTGCCACCAGTGATTTGTGGCCTCGAGATACGCAGTATTTT CATSDLWPRDTQYF
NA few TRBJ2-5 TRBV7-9 TGTGCCAGCAGCTTGGGAAACTTTCAAGAGACCCAGTACTTC CASSLGNFQETQYF
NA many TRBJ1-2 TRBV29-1 TGCAGCGTTGGGAAGGCAGGGGTGTACTATGGCTACACCTTC CSVGKAGVYYGYTF
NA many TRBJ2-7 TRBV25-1 TGTGCCAGCAGTGAACGGGGAGCAGGAACCAGGGGAAGCTACGAGCAGTACTTC CASSERGAGTRGSYEQYF
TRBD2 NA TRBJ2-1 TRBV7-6 TGTGCCAGCAGCTCCTGGACTAGCTTAAGTGAGCAGTTCTTC CASSSWTSLSEQFF
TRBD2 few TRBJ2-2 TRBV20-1 TGCAGTGCCAAAGCGGGAGAGGATGGCGGGGAGCTGTTTTTT CSAKAGEDGGELFF
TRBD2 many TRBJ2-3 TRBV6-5 TGTGCCAGCAGTTATAGCGGGAGGCGCACAGATACGCAGTATTTT CASSYSGRRTDTQYF
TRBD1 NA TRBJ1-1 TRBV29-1 TGCAGCGTTGTTGGGACAGGGGGACAGAACGCTGAAGCTTTCTTT CSVVGTGGQNAEAFF
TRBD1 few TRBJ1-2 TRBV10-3 TGTGCCATCAGCCCCCGGGACAGGGGTACCTATGGCTACACCTTC CAISPRDRGTYGYTF
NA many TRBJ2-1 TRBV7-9 TGTGCCAGCAGCGCCGAGTTGGCTGAGCAGTTCTTC CASSAELAEQFF
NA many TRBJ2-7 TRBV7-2 TGTGCCAGCAGCTACGGGACGGCCTCCTACGAGCAGTACTTC CASSYGTASYEQYF
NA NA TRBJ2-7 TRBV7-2 TGTGCCAGCAGCTTAGGTATTAGCACTTCACCCTACGAGCAGTACTTC CASSLGISTSPYEQYF
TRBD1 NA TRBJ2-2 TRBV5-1 TGCGCCAGCAGGCTGACAGGGGGCTATAGCACCGGGGAGCTGTTTTTT CASRLTGGYSTGELFF
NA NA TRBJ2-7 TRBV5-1 TGCGCCAGCAGCTCCCAATTTGGCGGGGCCAACGAGCAGTACTTC CASSSQFGGANEQYF
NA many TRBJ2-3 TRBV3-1 TGTGCCAGCAGCCAAGAATGGGGGACAGATACGCAGTATTTT CASSQEWGTDTQYF
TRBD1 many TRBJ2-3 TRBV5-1 TGCGCCAGCTCCGGGACAGTCCCCACCGGGGATACGCAGTATTTT CASSGTVPTGDTQYF
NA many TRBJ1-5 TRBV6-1 TGTGCCAGCAATAGTTGGACAGATACCGCATTCAATCAGCCCCAGCATTTT CASNSWTDTAFNQPQHF
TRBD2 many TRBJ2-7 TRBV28 TGTGCCAGCAGATCCGGGACTACCTACGAGCAGTACTTC CASRSGTTYEQYF
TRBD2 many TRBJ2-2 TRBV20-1 TGCAGTGCTATGACTAGCGGGAGCTCCGGGGAGCTGTTTTTT CSAMTSGSSGELFF
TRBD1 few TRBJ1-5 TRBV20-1 TGCAGTCTGGGACAGGGGACGGGTCAGCCCCAGCATTTT CSLGQGTGQPQHF